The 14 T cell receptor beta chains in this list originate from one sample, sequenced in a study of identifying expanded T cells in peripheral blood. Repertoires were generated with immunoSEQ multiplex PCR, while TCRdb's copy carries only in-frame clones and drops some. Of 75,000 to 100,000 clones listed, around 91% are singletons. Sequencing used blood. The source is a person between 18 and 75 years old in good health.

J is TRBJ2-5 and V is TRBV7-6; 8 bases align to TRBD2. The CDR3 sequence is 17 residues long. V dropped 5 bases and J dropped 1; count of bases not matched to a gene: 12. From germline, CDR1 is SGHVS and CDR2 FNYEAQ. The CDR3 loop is CASSPPSTSAFQETQYF. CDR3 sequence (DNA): TGTGCCAGCAGCCCCCCTTCGACTAGCGCGTTCCAAGAGACCCAGTACTTC.

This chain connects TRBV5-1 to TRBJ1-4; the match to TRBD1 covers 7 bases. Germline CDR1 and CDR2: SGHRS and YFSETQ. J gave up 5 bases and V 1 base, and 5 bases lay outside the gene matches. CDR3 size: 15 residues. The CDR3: CASSLFGTENEKLFF. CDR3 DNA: TGCGCCAGCAGCTTGTTCGGGACAGAGAATGAAAAACTGTTTTTT.

This CDR3 is CASSLGRGGDEQFF. The CDR3 DNA sequence: TGTGCCAGCAGCTTAGGCAGGGGAGGCGATGAGCAGTTCTTC. The V and J genes are TRBV11-2 and TRBJ2-1, with D perhaps assigned TRBD1 or TRBD2 (6 bases each). There are 14 residues in the CDR3. Germline CDR1 SGHAT, CDR2 FQNNGV. V lost 1 base and J 8 bases, leaving 12 bases between the germline ends.

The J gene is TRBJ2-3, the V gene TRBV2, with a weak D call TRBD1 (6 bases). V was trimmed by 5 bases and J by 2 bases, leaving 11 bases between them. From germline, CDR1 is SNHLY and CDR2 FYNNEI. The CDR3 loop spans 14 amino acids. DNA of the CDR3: TGTGCCAGCAGTTTTGGGGGCCTCACAGATACGCAGTATTTT. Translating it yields CASSFGGLTDTQYF.

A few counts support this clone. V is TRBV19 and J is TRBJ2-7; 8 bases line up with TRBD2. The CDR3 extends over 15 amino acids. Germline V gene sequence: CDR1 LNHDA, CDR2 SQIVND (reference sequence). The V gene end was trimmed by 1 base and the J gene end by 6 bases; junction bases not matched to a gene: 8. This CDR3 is CASSIGTAGVPEQYF. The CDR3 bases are TGTGCCAGTAGTATAGGAACAGCGGGAGTCCCCGAGCAGTACTTC.

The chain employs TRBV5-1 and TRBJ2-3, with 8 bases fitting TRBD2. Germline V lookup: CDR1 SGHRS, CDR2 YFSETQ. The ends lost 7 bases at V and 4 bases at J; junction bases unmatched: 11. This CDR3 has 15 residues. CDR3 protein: CASRTSGSTPDTQYF. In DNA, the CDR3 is TGCGCCAGCCGAACCAGCGGGAGCACCCCAGATACGCAGTATTTT. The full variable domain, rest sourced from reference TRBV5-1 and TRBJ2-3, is KAGVTQTPRYLIKTRGQQVTLSCSPISGHRSVSWYQQTPGQGLQFLFEYFSETQRNKGNFPGRFSGRQFSNSRSEMNVSTLELGDSALYLCASRTSGSTPDTQYFGPGTRLTVL.

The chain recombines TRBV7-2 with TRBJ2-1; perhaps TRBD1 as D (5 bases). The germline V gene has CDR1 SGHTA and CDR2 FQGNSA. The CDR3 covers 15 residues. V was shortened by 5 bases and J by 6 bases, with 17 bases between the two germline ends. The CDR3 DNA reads TGTGCCAGCAGCACGCAAGCTAGGGGAAGCAATGAGCAGTTCTTC. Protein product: CASSTQARGSNEQFF.

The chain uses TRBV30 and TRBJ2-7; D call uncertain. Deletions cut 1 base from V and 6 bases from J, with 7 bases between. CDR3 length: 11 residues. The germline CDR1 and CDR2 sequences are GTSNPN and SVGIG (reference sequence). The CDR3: CAWSDKGEQYF. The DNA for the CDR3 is TGTGCCTGGAGTGACAAAGGCGAGCAGTACTTC. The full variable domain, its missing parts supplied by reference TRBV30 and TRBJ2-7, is SQTIHQWPATLVQPVGSPLSLECTVEGTSNPNLYWYRQAAGRGLQLLFYSVGIGQISSEVPQNLSASRPQDRQFILSSKKLLLSDSGFYLCAWSDKGEQYFGPGTRLTVT.

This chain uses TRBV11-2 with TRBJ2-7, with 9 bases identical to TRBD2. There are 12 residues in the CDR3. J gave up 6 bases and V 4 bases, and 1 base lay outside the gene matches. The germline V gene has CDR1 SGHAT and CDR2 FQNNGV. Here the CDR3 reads CASSWGLAEQYF. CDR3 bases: TGTGCCAGCAGCTGGGGACTAGCCGAGCAGTACTTC.

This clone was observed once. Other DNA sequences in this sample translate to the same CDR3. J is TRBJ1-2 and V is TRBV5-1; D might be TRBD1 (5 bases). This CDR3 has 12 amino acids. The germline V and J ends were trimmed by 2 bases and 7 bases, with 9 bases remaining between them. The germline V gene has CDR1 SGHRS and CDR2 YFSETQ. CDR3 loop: CASSLGTRGYTF. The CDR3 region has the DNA TGCGCCAGCAGCTTAGGGACGCGTGGCTACACCTTC. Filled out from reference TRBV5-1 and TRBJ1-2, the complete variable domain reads KAGVTQTPRYLIKTRGQQVTLSCSPISGHRSVSWYQQTPGQGLQFLFEYFSETQRNKGNFPGRFSGRQFSNSRSEMNVSTLELGDSALYLCASSLGTRGYTFGSGTRLTVV.

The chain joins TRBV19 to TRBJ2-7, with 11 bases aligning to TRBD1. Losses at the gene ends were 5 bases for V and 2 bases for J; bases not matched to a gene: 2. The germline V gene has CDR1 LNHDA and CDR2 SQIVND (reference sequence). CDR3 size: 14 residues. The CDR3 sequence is CASSPGQGAYEQYF. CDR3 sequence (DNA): TGTGCCAGTAGTCCGGGACAGGGGGCCTACGAGCAGTACTTC.

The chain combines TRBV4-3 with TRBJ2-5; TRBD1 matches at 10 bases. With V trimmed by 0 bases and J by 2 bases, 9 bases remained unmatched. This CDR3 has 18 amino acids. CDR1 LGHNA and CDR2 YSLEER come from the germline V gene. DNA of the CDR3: TGCGCCAGCAGCCAAGATTGGGGGACAGGGGTGGGACAAGAGACCCAGTACTTC. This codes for CASSQDWGTGVGQETQYF.

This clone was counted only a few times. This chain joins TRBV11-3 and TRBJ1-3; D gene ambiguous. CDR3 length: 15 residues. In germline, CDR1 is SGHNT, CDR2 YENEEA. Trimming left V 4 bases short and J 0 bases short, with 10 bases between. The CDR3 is CASSSRLSSGNTIYF. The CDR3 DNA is TGTGCCAGCAGCTCCCGACTAAGCTCTGGAAACACCATATATTTT.

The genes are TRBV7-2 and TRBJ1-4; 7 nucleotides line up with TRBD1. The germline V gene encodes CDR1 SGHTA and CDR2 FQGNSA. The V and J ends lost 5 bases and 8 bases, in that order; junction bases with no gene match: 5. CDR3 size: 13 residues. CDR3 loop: CASSGVDREKLFF. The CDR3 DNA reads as TGTGCCAGCAGCGGGGTGGACAGGGAAAAACTGTTTTTT.